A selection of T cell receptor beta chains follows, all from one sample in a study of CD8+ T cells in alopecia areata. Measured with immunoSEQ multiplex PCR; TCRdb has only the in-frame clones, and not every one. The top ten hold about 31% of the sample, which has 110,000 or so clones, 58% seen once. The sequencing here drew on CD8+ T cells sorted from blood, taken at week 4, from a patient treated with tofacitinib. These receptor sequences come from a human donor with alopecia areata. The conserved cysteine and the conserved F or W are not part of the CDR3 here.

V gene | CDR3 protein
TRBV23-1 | ASSMGIEGSGNTIY
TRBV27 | ASSWTGPNEKLF
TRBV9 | ASSVEVDRGNTEAF
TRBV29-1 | SVEVGGDLNTEAF
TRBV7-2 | ASSSQGKRNYNEQF
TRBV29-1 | SAPERGQAYNEQF
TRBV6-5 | ASSYQGSDQETQY
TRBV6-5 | ASSYLSDTEAF
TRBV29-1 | SVATPREQY
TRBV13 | ASSPQGYRYTEAF
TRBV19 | ASSPTRGLTRPQETQY
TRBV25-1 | ASSAGDEQF
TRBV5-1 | ASSLTGPGNYGYT
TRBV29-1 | SDQSNTEAF
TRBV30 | AWSDGEGGYGYT
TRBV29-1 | SVDNLDSKQETQY
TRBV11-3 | ASSSRGDTEAF
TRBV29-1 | SVAGGGVYEQF
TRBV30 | AWIVGAYGYT
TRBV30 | AWSVGTGSGYT
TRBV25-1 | ASSGNNEQF
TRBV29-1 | SVWSYNEQF
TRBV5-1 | ASSFGTAGANVLT
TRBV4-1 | ASSQDGGPPNYGYT
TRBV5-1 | ASSLGQGLNIQY
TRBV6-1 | ASSEKNTGELF
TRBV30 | AWSDGNTGELF
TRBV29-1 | SAPGSSTEAF
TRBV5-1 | ASSLDVGEQF
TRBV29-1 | SVEGGGHNGYT
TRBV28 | ASSLGTGGAADGYT
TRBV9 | ASSSLAWPYNEQF
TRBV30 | ACQGTSYNEQF
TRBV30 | AWSERVPGQY
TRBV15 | ATSGPSGSRETQY
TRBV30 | AWRGGPSNQPQH
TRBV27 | ASGRTGAIYGYT
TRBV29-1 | SVVGGPTGANVLT